This T cell receptor (beta chain) is from a study of blood T cell repertoires in COVID-19. Profiled with immunoSEQ multiplex PCR; TCRdb holds only in-frame clones, not every one. The table has about 100,000 clones, approximately 86% seen once; the top ten hold 2.7%. The trim removed 4 bases at V and 5 bases at J, leaving 13 bases unmatched. CDR3 length: 17 residues. Germline CDR1 is SGHNT and CDR2 is YYREEE (reference sequence). Material for sequencing was PBMCs or T cells enriched from blood (not recorded which). The receptor comes from a woman aged 50 to 60 who had recovered from COVID-19. The chain links TRBV5-4 to TRBJ2-5; the match to TRBD2 covers 11 bases. The CDR3 region is CASSPTTSGGLSETQYF. CDR3 coding DNA: TGTGCCAGCAGCCCTACTACTAGCGGGGGCCTCTCGGAGACCCAGTACTTC.